A single sample is the source of the 2 T cell receptor beta chains below, sequenced in a study of radiation and T cells in renal cell carcinoma. Time point of the sample: blood 2 weeks post-SBRT. The treatment denotes: 15 Gy SBRT to primary tumor, nephrectomy 4 weeks later. The method was immunoSEQ multiplex PCR; TCRdb's version includes in-frame clones alone and lacks a portion of them. There are under 150,000 clones in the sample; approximately 78% occur only once, and 1.9% lies in the top ten. Specimen: blood, collected from a patient whose treatment included radiotherapy and nephrectomy. The receptors come from a woman aged 55-70 years with renal cell carcinoma.

The chain uses TRBV11-2 and TRBJ2-7, with D hard to call. This CDR3 is built from 14 residues. Trimming took 8 bases from V and 0 from J, leaving 14 bases between them. Germline values: CDR1 SGHAT, CDR2 FQNNGV. Here the CDR3 DNA reads TGTGCCAGCTCGCGCCGGGTAAGCTCCTACGAGCAGTACTTC. Amino acid sequence: CASSRRVSSYEQYF.

This chain uses TRBV6-6 with TRBJ1-5, with TRBD1 matching 8 bases. This CDR3 is 13 amino acids long. The germline V gene encodes CDR1 MNHNY and CDR2 SVGAGI (reference sequence). Losses at the gene ends were 6 bases for V and 4 bases for J; bases not matched to a gene: 2. The DNA for the CDR3 is TGTGCCAGCAGGCGACAGGGGAATCAGCCCCAGCATTTT. It codes for CASRRQGNQPQHF.